A selection of T cell receptor beta chains follows, all from one sample in a study of tissue T cells after allogeneic stem cell transplantation. Data came from immunoSEQ multiplex PCR; TCRdb stores just in-frame clones and leaves some out. The sample lists over 4,000 clones; approximately 64% were seen once. This sample comprised left colon tissue, obtained at autopsy. The receptors were sampled from a male donor aged 60 or older with lung cancer. Both conserved end residues are part of each CDR3. D genes are given only for firm matches. Expanded clones get a size class; other rows say once, few or many, or leave the size out.

j_gene	d_gene	abundance	v_gene	CDR3aa	CDR3nt
TRBJ1-1	.	.	TRBV18	CASSPQTGEAFF	TGTGCCAGCTCCCCTCAGACGGGTGAAGCTTTCTTT
TRBJ1-2	.	.	TRBV9	CASSVGSGVGYGYTF	TGTGCCAGCAGCGTAGGATCAGGCGTTGGCTATGGCTACACCTTC
TRBJ1-4	.	.	TRBV12-3/TRBV12-4	CASSLTNNEKLFF	TGTGCCAGCAGTTTGACTAATAATGAAAAACTGTTTTTT
TRBJ2-3	.	.	TRBV4-3	CASSTSTGRGVDTQYF	TGCGCCAGCAGCACCTCGACAGGGCGGGGGGTTGATACGCAGTATTTT
TRBJ2-5	TRBD1	.	TRBV9	CASSVAGTGEVETQYF	TGTGCCAGCAGCGTAGCCGGGACAGGGGAGGTTGAGACCCAGTACTTC
TRBJ1-1	.	.	TRBV7-2	CASSPGSLNTEAFF	TGTGCCAGCAGCCCGGGGTCCTTGAACACTGAAGCTTTCTTT
TRBJ2-3	.	.	TRBV12-3/TRBV12-4	CASSSLESTQYF	TGTGCCAGCAGTTCCCTGGAGTCCACGCAGTATTTT
TRBJ1-1	TRBD1	.	TRBV27	CASSLLTGGNTEAFF	TGTGCCAGCAGTTTGCTTACAGGGGGAAACACTGAAGCTTTCTTT
TRBJ1-2	.	.	TRBV30	CAWHRDLGDGYTF	TGTGCCTGGCACAGGGATTTAGGCGATGGCTACACCTTC
TRBJ1-4	.	.	TRBV3-1/TRBV3-2	CASSFHRERGEKLFF	TGTGCCAGCAGCTTCCACAGGGAGAGAGGTGAAAAACTGTTTTTT
TRBJ2-7	.	once	TRBV19	CASSIAGGGGYEQYF	TGTGCCAGTAGTATCGCTGGGGGAGGGGGCTACGAGCAGTACTTC
TRBJ1-1	.	few	TRBV18	CASSPTGSPYGEAFF	TGTGCCAGCTCACCGACGGGTTCTCCATATGGTGAAGCTTTCTTT
TRBJ1-4	.	once	TRBV25-1	CASSAWAGAKDEKLFF	TGTGCCAGCAGTGCCTGGGCGGGGGCTAAGGATGAAAAACTGTTTTTT
TRBJ2-5	.	.	TRBV28	CASSFVLQETQYF	TGTGCCAGCAGTTTTGTACTCCAAGAGACCCAGTACTTC
TRBJ2-7	.	.	TRBV18	CASSPSDTREQYF	TGTGCCAGCTCACCATCGGACACTCGCGAGCAGTACTTC
TRBJ2-1	.	.	TRBV5-1	CASSPEGPSGYNEQFF	TGCGCCAGCAGCCCGGAAGGCCCCTCGGGTTACAATGAGCAGTTCTTC
TRBJ2-2	.	.	TRBV7-9	CASSWDSNTGELFF	TGTGCCAGCAGCTGGGACTCGAACACCGGGGAGCTGTTTTTT
TRBJ1-2	.	.	TRBV6-5	CASGSFYGYTF	TGTGCCAGCGGGAGTTTCTATGGCTACACCTTC
TRBJ2-7	.	.	TRBV6-5	CASNRVGPRDEQYF	TGTGCCAGTAACAGGGTAGGGCCAAGGGACGAGCAGTACTTC
TRBJ2-4	TRBD2	.	TRBV2	CASSERRGTVDIQYF	TGTGCCAGCAGTGAACGGCGGGGGACCGTGGACATTCAGTACTTC
TRBJ1-1	.	.	TRBV5-6	CASSRAGVVRAFF	TGTGCCAGCAGCCGGGCAGGGGTGGTGAGGGCTTTCTTT
TRBJ2-4	.	.	TRBV19	CASSIRDRNIQYF	TGTGCCAGTAGTATCCGGGACCGAAACATTCAGTACTTC
TRBJ2-1	TRBD1	once	TRBV5-1	CASSSAPSGGVLNEQFF	TGCGCCAGCAGCTCGGCACCCTCAGGGGGAGTGTTGAATGAGCAGTTCTTC
TRBJ2-1	.	.	TRBV12-3/TRBV12-4	CASRYTRDEQFF	TGTGCCAGCAGATACACTAGGGATGAGCAGTTCTTC
TRBJ2-7	.	few	TRBV5-1	CASSLVQGGEQYF	TGCGCCAGCAGCTTGGTTCAGGGGGGTGAGCAGTACTTC
TRBJ1-1	.	.	TRBV6-5	CASSYSRRGGAEAFF	TGTGCCAGCAGTTACTCGAGGAGGGGAGGTGCTGAAGCTTTCTTT
TRBJ2-1	TRBD2	few	TRBV9	CASSPGGYEQFF	TGTGCCAGCAGCCCGGGGGGGTATGAGCAGTTCTTC
TRBJ2-7	TRBD2	.	TRBV4-3	CASSPPGLAGVQYF	TGCGCCAGCAGCCCCCCGGGACTAGCGGGAGTGCAGTACTTC